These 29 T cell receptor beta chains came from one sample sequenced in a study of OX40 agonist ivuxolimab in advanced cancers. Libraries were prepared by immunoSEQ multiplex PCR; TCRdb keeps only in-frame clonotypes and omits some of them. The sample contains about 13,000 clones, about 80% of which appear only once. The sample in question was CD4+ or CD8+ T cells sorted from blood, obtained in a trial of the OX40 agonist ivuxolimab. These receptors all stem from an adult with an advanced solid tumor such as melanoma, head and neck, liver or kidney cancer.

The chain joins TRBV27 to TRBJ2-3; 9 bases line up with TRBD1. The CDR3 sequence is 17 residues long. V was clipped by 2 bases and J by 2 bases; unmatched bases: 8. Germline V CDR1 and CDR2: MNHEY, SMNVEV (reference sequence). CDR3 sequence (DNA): TGTGCCAGCAGTTTAGTCTTGGGACAGGGCTACACAGATACGCAGTATTTT. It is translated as CASSLVLGQGYTDTQYF.

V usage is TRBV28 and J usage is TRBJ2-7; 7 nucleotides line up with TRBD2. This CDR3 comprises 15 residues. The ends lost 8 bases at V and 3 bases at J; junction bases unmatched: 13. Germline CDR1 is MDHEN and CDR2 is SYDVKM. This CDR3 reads CASYDGGSHYYEQYF. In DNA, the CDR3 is TGTGCCAGCTATGACGGCGGGAGTCATTACTACGAGCAGTACTTC.

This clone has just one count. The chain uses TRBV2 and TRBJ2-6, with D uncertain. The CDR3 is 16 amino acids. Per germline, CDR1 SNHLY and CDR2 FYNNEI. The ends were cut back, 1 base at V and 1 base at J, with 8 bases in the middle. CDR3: CASSEVGRSGANVLTF. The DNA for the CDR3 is TGTGCCAGCAGTGAAGTCGGCAGGTCTGGGGCCAACGTCCTGACTTTC.

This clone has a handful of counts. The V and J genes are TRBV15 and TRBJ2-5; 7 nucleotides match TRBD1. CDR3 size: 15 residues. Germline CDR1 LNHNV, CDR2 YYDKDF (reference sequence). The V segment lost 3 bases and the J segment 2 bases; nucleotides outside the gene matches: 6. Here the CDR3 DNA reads TGTGCCACCAGCAGCAACAGGGGAGCGCAAGAGACCCAGTACTTC. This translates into CATSSNRGAQETQYF.

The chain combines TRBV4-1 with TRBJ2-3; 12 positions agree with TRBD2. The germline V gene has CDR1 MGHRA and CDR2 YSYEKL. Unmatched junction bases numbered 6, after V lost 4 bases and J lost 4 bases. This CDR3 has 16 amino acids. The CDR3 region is CASSLLASGGADTQYF. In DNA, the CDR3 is TGCGCCAGCAGCCTCCTCGCTAGCGGGGGGGCAGATACGCAGTATTTT.

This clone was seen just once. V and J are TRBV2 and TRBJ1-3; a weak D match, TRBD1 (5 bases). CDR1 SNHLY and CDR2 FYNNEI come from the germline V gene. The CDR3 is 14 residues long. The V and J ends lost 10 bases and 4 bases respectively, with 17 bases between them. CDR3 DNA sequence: TGTGCCATTCTACCCCAGGGAGGCGGAAACACCATATATTTT. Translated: CAILPQGGGNTIYF. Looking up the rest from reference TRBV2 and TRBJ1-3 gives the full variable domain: EPEVTQTPSHQVTQMGQEVILRCVPISNHLYFYWYRQILGQKVEFLVSFYNNEISEKSEIFDDQFSVERPDGSNFTLKIRSTKLEDSAMYFCAILPQGGGNTIYFGEGSWLTVV.

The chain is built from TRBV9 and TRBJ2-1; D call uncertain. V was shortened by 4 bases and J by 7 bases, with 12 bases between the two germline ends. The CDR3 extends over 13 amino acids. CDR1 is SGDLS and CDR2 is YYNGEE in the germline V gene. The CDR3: CASSQRVWNEQFF. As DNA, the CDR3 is TGTGCCAGCAGCCAACGGGTTTGGAATGAGCAGTTCTTC. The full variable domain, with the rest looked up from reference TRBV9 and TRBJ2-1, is DSGVTQTPKHLITATGQRVTLRCSPRSGDLSVYWYQQSLDQGLQFLIQYYNGEERAKGNILERFSAQQFPDLHSELNLSSLELGDSALYFCASSQRVWNEQFFGPGTRLTVL.

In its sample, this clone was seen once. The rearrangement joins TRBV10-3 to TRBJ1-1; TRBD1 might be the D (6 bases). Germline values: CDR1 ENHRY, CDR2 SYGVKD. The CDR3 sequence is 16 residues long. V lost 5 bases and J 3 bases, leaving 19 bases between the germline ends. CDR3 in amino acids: CAISYSGDSEYTEAFF. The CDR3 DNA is TGTGCCATCAGTTATTCAGGGGACTCCGAGTACACTGAAGCTTTCTTT.

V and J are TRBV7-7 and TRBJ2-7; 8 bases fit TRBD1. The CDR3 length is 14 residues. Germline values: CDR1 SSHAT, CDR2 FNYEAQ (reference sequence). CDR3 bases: TGTGCTAGCGGCTCTGGGACAGGTGGTTCCGAGCAGTACTTC. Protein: CASGSGTGGSEQYF. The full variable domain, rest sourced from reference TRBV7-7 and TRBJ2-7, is GAGVSQSPRYKVTKRGQDVTLRCDPISSHATLYWYQQALGQGPEFLTYFNYEAQPDKSGLPSDRFSAERPEGSISTLTIQRTEQRDSAMYRCASGSGTGGSEQYFGPGTRLTVT.

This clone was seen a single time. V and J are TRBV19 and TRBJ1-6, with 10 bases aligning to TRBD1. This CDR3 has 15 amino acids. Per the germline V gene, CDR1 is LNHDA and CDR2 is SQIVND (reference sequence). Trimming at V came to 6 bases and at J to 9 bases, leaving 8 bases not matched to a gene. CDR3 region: CASSPPGQGFSPLHF. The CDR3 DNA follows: TGTGCCAGTAGCCCCCCGGGACAGGGGTTTTCACCCCTCCACTTT.

CDR3 DNA: TGTGCCAGCAGCACTTGGACAGGATTTGGTGAGCAGTTCTTC. Translation gives CASSTWTGFGEQFF. This chain connects TRBV9 to TRBJ2-1; 7 bases agree with TRBD1. Germline loops: CDR1 SGDLS, CDR2 YYNGEE. V gave up 4 bases and J gave up 9 bases; unmatched junction bases: 10. The CDR3 contains 14 residues.

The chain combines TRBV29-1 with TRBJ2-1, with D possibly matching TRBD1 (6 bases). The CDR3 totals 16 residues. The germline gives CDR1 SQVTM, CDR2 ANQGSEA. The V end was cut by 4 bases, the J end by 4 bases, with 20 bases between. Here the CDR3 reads CSVVLLTGLPYNEQFF. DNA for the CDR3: TGCAGCGTTGTCCTCCTAACAGGGCTCCCTTACAATGAGCAGTTCTTC.

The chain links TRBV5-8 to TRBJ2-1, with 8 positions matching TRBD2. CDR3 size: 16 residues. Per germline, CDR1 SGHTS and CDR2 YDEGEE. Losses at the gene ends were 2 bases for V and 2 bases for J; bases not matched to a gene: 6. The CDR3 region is CASSFREGLPYNEQFF. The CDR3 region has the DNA TGTGCCAGCAGCTTCCGGGAGGGGCTTCCCTACAATGAGCAGTTCTTC.

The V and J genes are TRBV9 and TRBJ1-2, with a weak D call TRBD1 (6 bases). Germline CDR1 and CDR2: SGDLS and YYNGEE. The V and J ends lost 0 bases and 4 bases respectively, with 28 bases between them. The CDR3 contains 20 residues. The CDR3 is CASSVAVGPTGGSNAYGYTF. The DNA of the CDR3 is TGTGCCAGCAGCGTAGCGGTGGGGCCGACAGGAGGGTCGAACGCCTATGGCTACACCTTC.

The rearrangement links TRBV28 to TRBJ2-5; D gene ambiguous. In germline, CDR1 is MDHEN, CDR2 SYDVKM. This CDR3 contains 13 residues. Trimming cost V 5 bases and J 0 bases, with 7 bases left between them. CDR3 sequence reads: CASSIDNQETQYF. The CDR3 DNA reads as TGTGCCAGCAGTATAGACAACCAAGAGACCCAGTACTTC.

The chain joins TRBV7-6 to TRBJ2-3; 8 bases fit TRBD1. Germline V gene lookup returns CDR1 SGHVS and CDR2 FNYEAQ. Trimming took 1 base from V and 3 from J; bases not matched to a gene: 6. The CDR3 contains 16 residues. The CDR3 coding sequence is TGTGCCAGCAGCTTAGTAGGACAGGGTTCTACAGATACGCAGTATTTT. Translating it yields CASSLVGQGSTDTQYF.

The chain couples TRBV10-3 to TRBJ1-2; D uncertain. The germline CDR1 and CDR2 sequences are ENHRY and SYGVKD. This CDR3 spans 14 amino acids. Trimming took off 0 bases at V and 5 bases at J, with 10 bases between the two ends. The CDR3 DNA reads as TGTGCCATCAGTGAGTCGGTCGGAACGTATGGCTACACCTTC. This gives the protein CAISESVGTYGYTF.

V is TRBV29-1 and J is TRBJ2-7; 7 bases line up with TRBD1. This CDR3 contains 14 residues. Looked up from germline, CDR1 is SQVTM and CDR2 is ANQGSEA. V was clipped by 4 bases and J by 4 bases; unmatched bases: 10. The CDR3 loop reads CSVAPGTALYEQYF. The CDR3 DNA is TGCAGCGTTGCGCCCGGGACAGCCTTATACGAGCAGTACTTC.

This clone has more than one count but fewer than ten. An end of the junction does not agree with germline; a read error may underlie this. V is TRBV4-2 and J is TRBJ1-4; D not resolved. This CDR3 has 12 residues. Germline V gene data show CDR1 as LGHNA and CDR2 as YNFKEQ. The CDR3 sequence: CASRGSNEKLFF. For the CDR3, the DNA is TGTGCCAGCAGGGGCTCTAACGAAAAACTGTTTTTT.

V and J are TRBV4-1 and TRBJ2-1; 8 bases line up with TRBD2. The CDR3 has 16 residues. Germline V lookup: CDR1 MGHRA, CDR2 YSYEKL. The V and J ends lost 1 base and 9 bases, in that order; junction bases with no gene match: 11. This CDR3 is CASSQGVGRALFEQFF. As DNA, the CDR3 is TGCGCCAGCAGCCAAGGTGTCGGGAGGGCCTTGTTTGAGCAGTTCTTC.

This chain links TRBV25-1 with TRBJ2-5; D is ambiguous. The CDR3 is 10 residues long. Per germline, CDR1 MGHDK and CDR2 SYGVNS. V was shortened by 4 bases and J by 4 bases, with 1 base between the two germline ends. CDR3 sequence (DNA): TGTGCCAGCAGTGGAGAGACCCAGTACTTC. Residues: CASSGETQYF.

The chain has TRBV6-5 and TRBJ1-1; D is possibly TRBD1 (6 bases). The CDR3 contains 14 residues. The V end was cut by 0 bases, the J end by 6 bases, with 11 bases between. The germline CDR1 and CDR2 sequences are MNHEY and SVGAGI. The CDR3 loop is CASSYSRGAAEAFF. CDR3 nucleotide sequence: TGTGCCAGCAGTTACTCCAGGGGCGCGGCTGAAGCTTTCTTT.

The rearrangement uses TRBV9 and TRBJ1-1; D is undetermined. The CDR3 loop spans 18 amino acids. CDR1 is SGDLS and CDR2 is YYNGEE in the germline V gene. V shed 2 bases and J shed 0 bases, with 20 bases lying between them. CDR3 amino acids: CASSVEGVEGPLNTEAFF. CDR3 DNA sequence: TGTGCCAGCAGCGTCGAGGGTGTAGAGGGCCCCTTGAACACTGAAGCTTTCTTT.

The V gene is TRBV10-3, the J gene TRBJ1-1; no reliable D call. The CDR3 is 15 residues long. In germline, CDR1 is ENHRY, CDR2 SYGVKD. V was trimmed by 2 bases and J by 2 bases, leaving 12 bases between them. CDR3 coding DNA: TGTGCCATCAGTGAGGTAGTGAGCGAAAACACTGAAGCTTTCTTT. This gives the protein CAISEVVSENTEAFF.

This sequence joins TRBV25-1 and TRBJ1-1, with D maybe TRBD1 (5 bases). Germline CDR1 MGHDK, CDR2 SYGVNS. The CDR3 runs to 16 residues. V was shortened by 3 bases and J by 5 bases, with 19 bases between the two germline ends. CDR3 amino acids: CASSEGRGSARTEAFF. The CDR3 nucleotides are TGTGCCAGCAGTGAGGGTAGGGGCTCCGCGCGGACTGAAGCTTTCTTT.

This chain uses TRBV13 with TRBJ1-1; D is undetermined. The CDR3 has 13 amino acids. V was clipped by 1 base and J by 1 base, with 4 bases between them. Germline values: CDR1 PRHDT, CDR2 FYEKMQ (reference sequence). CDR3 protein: CASSLAENTEAFF. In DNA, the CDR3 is TGTGCCAGCAGCTTAGCAGAGAACACTGAAGCTTTCTTT.

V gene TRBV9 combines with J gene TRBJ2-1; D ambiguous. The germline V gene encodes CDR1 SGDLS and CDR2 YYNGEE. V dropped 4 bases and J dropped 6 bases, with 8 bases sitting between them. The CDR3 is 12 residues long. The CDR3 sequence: CASSSGPNEQFF. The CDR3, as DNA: TGTGCCAGCAGCTCGGGCCCCAATGAGCAGTTCTTC.

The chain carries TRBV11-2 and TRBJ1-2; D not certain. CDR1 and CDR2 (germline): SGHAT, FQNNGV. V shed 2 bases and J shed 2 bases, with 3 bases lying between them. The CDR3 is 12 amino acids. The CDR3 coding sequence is TGTGCCAGCAGCTTAAACAACTATGGCTACACCTTC. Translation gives CASSLNNYGYTF.

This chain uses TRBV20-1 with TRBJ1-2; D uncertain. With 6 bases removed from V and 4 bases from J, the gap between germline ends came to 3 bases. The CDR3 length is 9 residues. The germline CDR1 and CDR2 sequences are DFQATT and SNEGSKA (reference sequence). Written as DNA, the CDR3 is TGCAGTGCCCCCTATGGCTACACCTTC. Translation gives CSAPYGYTF.